This T cell receptor (beta chain) emerged from a study of T-cell reconstitution after alpha-beta-depleted transplantation in children. Whole-study findings and limits: It was reported that alpha-beta T cells came from several hundred expanded graft clones (about two months after transplant).

For TCRbeta, the library was prepared with unique molecular identifiers. MiXCR was run by TCRdb on the PCR reads, yielding one entry per CDR3 protein. Among 670,000 or so distinct CDR3 sequences listed, under 15% were seen once. With 2 bases removed from V and 9 bases from J, the gap between germline ends came to 8 bases. CDR3 length: 12 residues. This clonotype has a count of ten or more. The antigen is unknown. Sequences were derived from PBMCs, sampled before TCRalphabeta/CD19-depleted stem cell transplant. The receptor comes from a girl aged 2 to 10 with congenital amegakaryocytic thrombocytopenia, due to receive a stem cell transplant. The V gene is TRBV12-3 or TRBV12-4, the J gene TRBJ2-4; D unresolved. Here the CDR3 reads CASSLPSRIQYF. The CDR3 DNA follows: TGTGCCAGCAGTTTACCCTCCCGCATTCAGTACTTC.